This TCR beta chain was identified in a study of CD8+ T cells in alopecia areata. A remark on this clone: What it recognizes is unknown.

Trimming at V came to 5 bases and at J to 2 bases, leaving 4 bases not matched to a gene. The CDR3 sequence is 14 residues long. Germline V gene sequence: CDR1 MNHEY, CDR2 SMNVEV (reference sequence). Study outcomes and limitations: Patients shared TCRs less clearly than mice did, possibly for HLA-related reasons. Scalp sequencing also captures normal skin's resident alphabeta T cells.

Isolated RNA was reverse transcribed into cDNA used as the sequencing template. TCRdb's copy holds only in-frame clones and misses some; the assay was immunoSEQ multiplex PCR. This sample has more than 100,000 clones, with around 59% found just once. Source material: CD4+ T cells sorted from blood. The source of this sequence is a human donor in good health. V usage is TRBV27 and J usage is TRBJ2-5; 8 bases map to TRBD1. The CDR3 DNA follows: TGTGCCAGCAGTCCGTGGACAGGGCAAGAGACCCAGTACTTC. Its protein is CASSPWTGQETQYF.